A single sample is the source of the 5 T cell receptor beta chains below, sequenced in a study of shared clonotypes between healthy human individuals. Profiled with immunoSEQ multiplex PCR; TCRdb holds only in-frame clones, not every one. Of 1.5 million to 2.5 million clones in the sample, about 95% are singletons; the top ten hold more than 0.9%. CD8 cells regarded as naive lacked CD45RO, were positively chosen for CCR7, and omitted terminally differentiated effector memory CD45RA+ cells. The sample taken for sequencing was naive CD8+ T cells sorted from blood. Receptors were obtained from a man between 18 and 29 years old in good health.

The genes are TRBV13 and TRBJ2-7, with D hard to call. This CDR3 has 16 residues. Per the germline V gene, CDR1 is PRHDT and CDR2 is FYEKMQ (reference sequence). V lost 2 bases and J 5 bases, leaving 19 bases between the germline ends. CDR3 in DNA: TGTGCCAGCAGCTTAAGAGAGGCCTCTCCTGGCGACGAGCAGTACTTC. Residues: CASSLREASPGDEQYF.

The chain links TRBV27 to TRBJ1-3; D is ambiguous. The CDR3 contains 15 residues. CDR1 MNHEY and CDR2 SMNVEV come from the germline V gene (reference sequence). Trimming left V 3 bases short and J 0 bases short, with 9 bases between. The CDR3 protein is CASSLSPRSGNTIYF. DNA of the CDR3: TGTGCCAGCAGTTTGTCACCGCGCTCTGGAAACACCATATATTTT.

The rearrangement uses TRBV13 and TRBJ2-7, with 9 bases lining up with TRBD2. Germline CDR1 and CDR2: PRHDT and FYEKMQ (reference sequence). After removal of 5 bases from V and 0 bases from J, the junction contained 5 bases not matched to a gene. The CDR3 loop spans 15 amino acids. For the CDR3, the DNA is TGTGCCAGCAGCCTGCAAGCGGGGGGCTCCTACGAGCAGTACTTC. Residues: CASSLQAGGSYEQYF.

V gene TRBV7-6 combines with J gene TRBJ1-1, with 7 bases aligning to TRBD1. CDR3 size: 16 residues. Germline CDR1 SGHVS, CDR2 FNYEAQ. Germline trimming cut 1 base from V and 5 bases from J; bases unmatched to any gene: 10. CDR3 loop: CASSLVDRVGDTEAFF. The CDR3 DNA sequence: TGTGCCAGCAGCTTAGTCGACAGGGTGGGAGATACTGAAGCTTTCTTT.

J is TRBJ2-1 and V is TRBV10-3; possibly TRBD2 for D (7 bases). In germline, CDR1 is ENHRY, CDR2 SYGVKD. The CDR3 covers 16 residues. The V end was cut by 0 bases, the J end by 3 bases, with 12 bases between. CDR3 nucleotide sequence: TGTGCCATCAGTGAGTCTGGGGGGGGCCTCTACAATGAGCAGTTCTTC. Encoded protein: CAISESGGGLYNEQFF.